These T cell receptor beta chains were read from a single sample in a study of high-grade serous ovarian cancer treatment subgroups. Method: immunoSEQ multiplex PCR; TCRdb's copy keeps in-frame clones and lacks some. The table shows approximately 3,100 clones, with 80% occurring only once. The sample taken for sequencing was tumor tissue. The source of these receptors is a human donor with high-grade serous ovarian cancer. CDR3s include the opening cysteine and the closing phenylalanine or tryptophan. A D gene is named only where the DNA matches it firmly. The listing skips clone size in some rows; elsewhere it reads once, few, many or a size class.

d_call	j_call	clone_size	v_call	cdr3_nt	cdr3_aa
.	TRBJ2-6	.	TRBV6-1	TGTGCCAGCAGTGAAAGAAAGTCGGCTCTTCACGTCCTGACTTTC	CASSERKSALHVLTF
.	TRBJ2-2	.	TRBV15	TGTGCCACCAGCAGAGGTCTGAACACCGGGGAGCTGTTTTTT	CATSRGLNTGELFF
.	TRBJ2-7	.	TRBV7-8	TGTGCCAGCAGCTTAGCGCATCTAGATCGCGAGCAGTACTTC	CASSLAHLDREQYF
.	TRBJ2-5	.	TRBV6-1	TGTGCCAGCCGACGCCAAGAGACCCAGTACTTC	CASRRQETQYF
.	TRBJ2-5	.	TRBV5-6	TGTGCCAGCAGCTCCACAGGGACCCAGTACTTC	CASSSTGTQYF
TRBD2	TRBJ2-1	.	TRBV6-5	TGTGCCAGCAGTCAACCGGGACTAGCTTATGAGCAGTTCTTC	CASSQPGLAYEQFF
.	TRBJ2-2	.	TRBV7-8	TGTGCCAGCAGCTTAAGGGGAAACACCGGGGAGCTGTTTTTT	CASSLRGNTGELFF
TRBD2	TRBJ2-3	.	TRBV2	TGTGCCAGCAATGATATCGGGCGGGAGCCAGATACGCAGTATTTT	CASNDIGREPDTQYF
.	TRBJ2-1	once	TRBV30	TGTGCCTGGAGCCGGCCCGAGTACAACAATGAGCAGTTCTTC	CAWSRPEYNNEQFF
.	TRBJ1-2	few	TRBV28	TGTGCCAGCAGCTCGGAGGTGGGTGGCTACACCTTC	CASSSEVGGYTF
.	TRBJ2-7	.	TRBV27	TGTGCCAGCAGTCGTGGGATAAACTTCTCGAGGGGAGAGCAGTACTTC	CASSRGINFSRGEQYF
TRBD1	TRBJ1-1	.	TRBV19	TGTGCCAGTACCAAGCGACAGGGTGGAAAGAACACTGAAGCTTTCTTT	CASTKRQGGKNTEAFF
.	TRBJ1-2	.	TRBV30	TGTGCCTGGAAAGGGACCTCCGGGGGCACCTTC	CAWKGTSGGTF
.	TRBJ2-3	.	TRBV19	TGTGCCAGTAGTGACCGACGAGGGGGGAGGGAGATGGGAGGTACAGATACGCAGTATTTT	CASSDRRGGREMGGTDTQYF
TRBD1	TRBJ2-1	.	TRBV29-1	TGCAGCGTTGGAGACAAGACAGGGGCAACGCGGGAGCAGTTCTTC	CSVGDKTGATREQFF
.	TRBJ2-3	.	TRBV2	TGTGCCAGCGGGGGGGACACCTACACAGATACGCAGTATTTT	CASGGDTYTDTQYF
.	TRBJ2-1	once	TRBV4-2	TGTGCCAGCAGCCAAGAATTGAGCGCCTCCTACAATGAGCAGTTCTTC	CASSQELSASYNEQFF
.	TRBJ1-1	.	TRBV18	TGTGCCAGCTCACCACCAGGGGGTGTGGGCACTGAAGCTTTCTTT	CASSPPGGVGTEAFF
.	TRBJ1-2	.	TRBV28	TGTGCCAGCAGTTGGGGAGGACAGCTGTACGGTGGCTACACCTTC	CASSWGGQLYGGYTF
.	TRBJ1-4	.	TRBV7-8	TGTGCCAGCAGCGGCGGCCCTAATGAAAAACTGTTTTTT	CASSGGPNEKLFF
.	TRBJ2-7	.	TRBV28	TGTGCCAGCCGCCCTACTCTGGGCGAGCAGTACTTC	CASRPTLGEQYF
.	TRBJ2-3	.	TRBV25-1	TGTGCCAGCAGTGAATTCTCTGGAGATACGCAGTATTTT	CASSEFSGDTQYF
.	TRBJ2-2	few	TRBV6-1	TGTGCCAGCAGTGAATTCCCCGGGGAGCTGTTTTTT	CASSEFPGELFF
.	TRBJ2-1	few	TRBV30	TGTGCCTGGAGTGTAGTTAGTTCCTACAATGAGCAGTTCTTC	CAWSVVSSYNEQFF
TRBD1	TRBJ2-7	once	TRBV27	TGTGCCAGCAGGGGGACAGGGATTTCCTCCTACGAGCAGTACTTC	CASRGTGISSYEQYF